Each of the 23 T cell receptor beta chains below was sequenced from the same sample in a study of cytomegalovirus exposure and HLA in healthy donors (dated by TCRdb to 2017 to 2019). Library creation used the immunoSEQ multiplex PCR assay. For the multiplex PCR, a mixture combining 60 forward primers for TCR Vbeta segments and 13 reverse primers for TCR Jbeta segments was used. The immuneACCESS repertoire file appears here via TCRdb, limited to in-frame rearrangements. These files lack a portion of the clones; in checked studies, under half of the deficit traces to unresolved V genes, and the cause of the others is not known. The sample yields about 130,000 clones; about 80% were counted once. The ten biggest clones cover over 2.5% of the sample. Sequences were obtained from PBMCs. The receptors derive from a male donor in good health and CMV-seronegative.

This clone was detected only a few times. The chain links TRBV9 to TRBJ2-7, with D possibly TRBD2 on 6 matching bases. Germline CDR1 is SGDLS and CDR2 is YYNGEE. The CDR3 consists of 15 residues. Trimming stripped 2 bases from V and 1 base from J, with 13 bases between. The CDR3, as DNA: TGTGCCAGCAGCGTGACGCCCGGGACTTCCTACGAGCAGTACTTC. Translation gives CASSVTPGTSYEQYF.

The genes are TRBV4-1 and TRBJ2-1; 10 bases match TRBD2. V lost 0 bases to trimming and J lost 3 bases; unmatched junction nucleotides: 5. CDR3 length: 17 residues. CDR1 is MGHRA, CDR2 YSYEKL, per germline. CDR3 sequence reads: CASSQDGASGGYNEQFF. The CDR3 DNA sequence: TGCGCCAGCAGCCAAGATGGGGCTAGCGGGGGCTACAATGAGCAGTTCTTC.

This clone was detected only a few times. V is TRBV2 and J is TRBJ1-4, with D possibly TRBD1 on 5 matching bases. CDR3 length: 13 amino acids. The V gene's germline CDR1 is SNHLY and CDR2 FYNNEI. V was shortened by 6 bases and J by 4 bases, with 9 bases between the two germline ends. The CDR3 DNA is TGTGCCAGCAGACGGGACTTTAATGAAAAACTGTTTTTT. Protein sequence: CASRRDFNEKLFF.

The chain couples TRBV6-5 to TRBJ1-2, with 8 bases aligning to TRBD1. CDR1 and CDR2 (germline): MNHEY, SVGAGI. V gave up 6 bases and J gave up 3 bases; unmatched junction bases: 6. This CDR3 is built from 14 residues. The DNA of the CDR3 is TGTGCCAGCAGACCGACAGGGGAAGACTATGGCTACACCTTC. This encodes CASRPTGEDYGYTF.

The V and J genes are TRBV28 and TRBJ2-7, with a weak D call TRBD2 (5 bases). Trimming removed 2 bases at V and 3 bases at J, with 17 bases between. Germline-derived CDR1 and CDR2 are MDHEN and SYDVKM. This CDR3 has 16 residues. DNA for the CDR3: TGTGCCAGCAGTTTACCACCTACTAGTCTCCTCTACGAGCAGTACTTC. Translation gives CASSLPPTSLLYEQYF.

This chain joins TRBV11-2 and TRBJ1-6, with D tentatively TRBD1 (6 bases). This CDR3 spans 14 amino acids. Germline V gene lookup returns CDR1 SGHAT and CDR2 FQNNGV. Trimming removed 4 bases at V and 5 bases at J, with 9 bases between. In nucleotides, the CDR3 is TGTGCCAGCAGCTGGGGGCAGCATAATTCACCCCTCCACTTT. The encoded protein is CASSWGQHNSPLHF.

The rearrangement links TRBV6-1 to TRBJ1-6; 9 positions match TRBD1. Germline-derived CDR1 and CDR2 are MNHNS and SASEGT. V dropped 6 bases and J dropped 8; count of bases not matched to a gene: 8. The CDR3 runs to 15 residues. CDR3 sequence reads: CASSRDRVLDSPLHF. DNA of the CDR3: TGTGCCAGCAGCCGGGACAGGGTATTGGATTCACCCCTCCACTTT.

The chain is built from TRBV6-5 and TRBJ1-1, with a weak D call TRBD1 (6 bases). In germline, CDR1 is MNHEY, CDR2 SVGAGI. CDR3 length: 14 residues. V was trimmed by 7 bases and J by 3 bases, leaving 15 bases between them. CDR3 bases: TGTGCCAGCAAAAGAGGAGGGGGGGACACTGAAGCTTTCTTT. It translates to CASKRGGGDTEAFF.

The chain recombines TRBV6-1 with TRBJ2-5; a possible D gene is TRBD1 (7 bases). Trimming took 8 bases from V and 5 from J, leaving 18 bases between them. Germline assignment: CDR1 MNHNS and CDR2 SASEGT. CDR3 length: 14 residues. DNA of the CDR3: TGTGCCAGCCTTAGCAGGGGGGTTAGGGAGACCCAGTACTTC. Translated, it gives CASLSRGVRETQYF.

The rearrangement uses TRBV28 and TRBJ2-6; D is ambiguous. V was cut by 6 bases and J by 1 base, with 13 bases left in between. Germline V CDR1 and CDR2: MDHEN, SYDVKM. CDR3 size: 16 residues. The CDR3 region is CASSLTRRSGANVLTF. The CDR3 DNA follows: TGTGCCAGCAGCCTTACACGGAGATCTGGGGCCAACGTCCTGACTTTC.

V is TRBV10-3 and J is TRBJ2-1; 14 bases are a match to TRBD2. Germline CDR1 is ENHRY and CDR2 is SYGVKD. V dropped 6 bases and J dropped 8; count of bases not matched to a gene: 15. This CDR3 contains 18 residues. The CDR3 sequence is CAIRGVAGTSGSTHEQFF. In DNA form, the CDR3 reads TGTGCCATCAGGGGGGTTGCCGGGACTAGCGGGAGTACACATGAGCAGTTCTTC.

The V call is TRBV11-1, the J call TRBJ2-7; 10 bases agree with TRBD2. Per the germline V gene, CDR1 is SGHAT and CDR2 is FQDESV (reference sequence). The CDR3 contains 14 residues. J lost 4 bases, V lost 5 bases, and 5 bases had no gene match. The CDR3 DNA follows: TGTGCCAGCAGCCTGGGACTAGCGCCATACGAGCAGTACTTC. Its protein product is CASSLGLAPYEQYF.

This chain uses TRBV9 with TRBJ2-2, with D possibly TRBD2 on 7 matching bases. Germline loops: CDR1 SGDLS, CDR2 YYNGEE. The CDR3 extends over 14 amino acids. Trimming cost V 4 bases and J 7 bases, with 14 bases left between them. CDR3 sequence reads: CASSPRGGGGELFF. CDR3 in DNA: TGTGCCAGCAGCCCGAGGGGGGGCGGCGGGGAGCTGTTTTTT. The complete variable domain, with remaining parts taken from reference TRBV9 and TRBJ2-2, reads DSGVTQTPKHLITATGQRVTLRCSPRSGDLSVYWYQQSLDQGLQFLIQYYNGEERAKGNILERFSAQQFPDLHSELNLSSLELGDSALYFCASSPRGGGGELFFGEGSRLTVL.

This chain links TRBV10-3 with TRBJ1-6, with 7 bases identical to TRBD1. The CDR3 totals 17 residues. Germline values: CDR1 ENHRY, CDR2 SYGVKD. Trimming at V came to 6 bases and at J to 6 bases, leaving 14 bases not matched to a gene. The DNA of the CDR3 is TGTGCCATCAGCGAATTCATAGGACAGGCCATTAATTCACCCCTCCACTTT. This translates into CAISEFIGQAINSPLHF.

Only one count was recorded for this clone. This chain uses TRBV7-9 with TRBJ1-5, with unresolved D. V lost 1 base to trimming and J lost 0 bases, with 10 bases between them. The CDR3 runs 16 residues. From germline, CDR1 is SEHNR and CDR2 FQNEAQ (reference sequence). The CDR3 DNA is TGTGCCAGCAGCTTAGGGGCCCTTAATAGCAATCAGCCCCAGCATTTT. Translated, it gives CASSLGALNSNQPQHF.

This chain joins TRBV7-2 and TRBJ2-1; D gene unclear. CDR1 is SGHTA, CDR2 FQGNSA, per germline. Trimming took 4 bases from V and 8 from J, leaving 6 bases between them. This CDR3 is built from 11 residues. The CDR3 nucleotides read TGTGCCAGCAGCTACGGTTATGAGCAGTTCTTC. This encodes CASSYGYEQFF.

The rearrangement uses TRBV19 and TRBJ1-2; 8 nucleotides line up with TRBD1. After removal of 6 bases from V and 8 bases from J, the junction contained 14 bases not matched to a gene. Germline CDR1 reads LNHDA; CDR2 reads SQIVND (reference sequence). CDR3 length: 15 amino acids. Here the CDR3 DNA reads TGTGCCAGTAGCCGAGGGACAGGCCGAAATGAGGGCTACACCTTC. Translating it yields CASSRGTGRNEGYTF.

The table lists this clone with a few counts. The V and J genes are TRBV7-9 and TRBJ2-3; TRBD2 agrees at 13 bases. J gave up 2 bases and V 5 bases, and 4 bases lay outside the gene matches. CDR3 size: 16 residues. CDR1 is SEHNR and CDR2 is FQNEAQ in the germline V gene (reference sequence). CDR3 protein: CASSRGLAGVTDTQYF. The DNA of the CDR3 is TGTGCCAGCAGCCGAGGACTAGCGGGGGTCACAGATACGCAGTATTTT.

The chain joins TRBV5-1 to TRBJ2-1; 12 bases line up with TRBD2. Trimming at V came to 1 base and at J to 10 bases, leaving 9 bases not matched to a gene. Germline V lookup: CDR1 SGHRS, CDR2 YFSETQ. The CDR3 spans 16 residues. This CDR3 reads CASSLLTSGSSREQFF. The DNA for the CDR3 is TGCGCCAGCAGCTTGTTGACTAGCGGGAGCTCTAGGGAGCAGTTCTTC.

This clone was detected only once. The chain joins TRBV20-1 to TRBJ2-1, with D unresolved. The CDR3 sequence is 11 residues long. In germline, CDR1 is DFQATT, CDR2 SNEGSKA (reference sequence). V lost 2 bases to trimming and J lost 9 bases, with 8 bases between them. This CDR3 is CSARSRSEQFF. CDR3 coding DNA: TGCAGTGCTAGAAGTAGGAGTGAGCAGTTCTTC.

The chain combines TRBV7-9 with TRBJ2-7, with D perhaps TRBD2 (5 bases). With 1 base removed from V and 2 bases from J, the gap between germline ends came to 9 bases. The CDR3 length is 14 residues. The V gene's germline CDR1 is SEHNR and CDR2 FQNEAQ (reference sequence). The CDR3 DNA reads TGTGCCAGCAGCTTAGTGGAGGCCCCCTACGAGCAGTACTTC. Its translation is CASSLVEAPYEQYF. Full variable domain (rest looked up from reference TRBV7-9 and TRBJ2-7): DTGVSQNPRHKITKRGQNVTFRCDPISEHNRLYWYRQTLGQGPEFLTYFQNEAQLEKSRLLSDRFSAERPKGSFSTLEIQRTEQGDSAMYLCASSLVEAPYEQYFGPGTRLTVT.

The genes are TRBV29-1 and TRBJ1-1, with 9 bases identical to TRBD1. CDR1 is SQVTM, CDR2 ANQGSEA, per germline. The CDR3 is 13 amino acids. Trimming removed 3 bases from V and 10 bases from J; junction bases left unmatched: 9. The CDR3 DNA reads as TGCAGCGTTGAGTGGACAGGGGCTTTGGGAGCTTTCTTT. This translates into CSVEWTGALGAFF.

This chain joins TRBV14 and TRBJ2-1, with 9 bases identical to TRBD1. The ends lost 2 bases at V and 1 base at J; junction bases unmatched: 6. The CDR3 runs 17 residues. The germline gives CDR1 SGHDN, CDR2 FVKESK. The DNA for the CDR3 is TGTGCCAGCAGCCAAAGTGGGACAGGGTTATCCTACAATGAGCAGTTCTTC. This encodes CASSQSGTGLSYNEQFF.